This T cell receptor (beta chain) was recovered during a study of OX40 agonist ivuxolimab in advanced cancers. General study results and limits: Circulating CD4+ and CD8+ T cells showed clonal expansion by week 6 at 0.1 to 3.0 mg/kg. CD8+ T cells averaged more expanded clones than CD4+.

Here immunoSEQ multiplex PCR was the method, and the copy in TCRdb shows in-frame clones only, minus some. The sample has roughly 67,000 clones, roughly 90% seen once. Note on this clone: The antigen is not known.

The sequences come from CD4+ or CD8+ T cells sorted from blood, collected in a trial of the OX40 agonist ivuxolimab. The origin of this receptor is an adult with an advanced solid tumor such as melanoma, head and neck, liver or kidney cancer.

The CDR3 nucleotides are TGTGCCAGCAGCTTGGCACATCTCGGCAATGAGCAGTTCTTC. It is translated as CASSLAHLGNEQFF. The chain links TRBV5-6 to TRBJ2-1, with unresolved D. Germline lookup yields CDR1 SGHDT and CDR2 YYEEEE. V dropped 0 bases and J dropped 6 bases, with 10 bases sitting between them. This CDR3 is built from 14 residues.